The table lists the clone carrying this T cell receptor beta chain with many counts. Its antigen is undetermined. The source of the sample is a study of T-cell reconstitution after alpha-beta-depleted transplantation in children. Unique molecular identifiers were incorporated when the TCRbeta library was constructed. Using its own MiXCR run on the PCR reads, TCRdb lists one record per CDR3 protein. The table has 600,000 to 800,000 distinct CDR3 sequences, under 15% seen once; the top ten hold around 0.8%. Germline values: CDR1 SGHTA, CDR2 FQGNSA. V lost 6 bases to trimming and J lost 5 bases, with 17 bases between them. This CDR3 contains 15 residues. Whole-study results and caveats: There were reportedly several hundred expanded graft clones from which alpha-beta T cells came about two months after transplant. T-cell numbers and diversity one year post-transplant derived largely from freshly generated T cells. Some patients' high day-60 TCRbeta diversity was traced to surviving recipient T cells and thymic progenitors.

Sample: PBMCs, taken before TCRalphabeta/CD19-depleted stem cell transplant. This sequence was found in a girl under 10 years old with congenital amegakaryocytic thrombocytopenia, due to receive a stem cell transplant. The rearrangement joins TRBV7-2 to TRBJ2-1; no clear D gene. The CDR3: CASSYSLGSHNEQFF. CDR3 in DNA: TGTGCCAGCAGTTATTCGTTGGGTTCCCACAATGAGCAGTTCTTC.